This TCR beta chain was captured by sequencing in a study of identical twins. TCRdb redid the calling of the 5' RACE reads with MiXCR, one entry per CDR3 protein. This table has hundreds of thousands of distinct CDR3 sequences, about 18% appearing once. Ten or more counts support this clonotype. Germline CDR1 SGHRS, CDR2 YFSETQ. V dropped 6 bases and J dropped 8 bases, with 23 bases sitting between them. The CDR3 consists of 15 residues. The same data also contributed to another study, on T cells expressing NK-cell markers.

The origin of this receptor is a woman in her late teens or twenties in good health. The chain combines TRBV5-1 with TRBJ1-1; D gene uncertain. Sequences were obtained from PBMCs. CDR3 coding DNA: TGCGCCAGCACCTTAGAGGTTGGAGCTGAAGGAGAAGCTTTCTTT. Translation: CASTLEVGAEGEAFF.